The source of this T cell receptor beta chain is a study of blood T cell repertoires in COVID-19 (TCRdb year 2020). General notes on the study: Samples from collaborators originated in the United States, Italy and Spain and spanned both the acute and convalescent phases of COVID-19. The material from the prospective study consisted of cDNA or gDNA derived from T cells, B-cell-depleted T cells, or PBMCs. Deeply sampled blood TCRbeta repertoires from subjects exposed to, actively infected with, or recovered from COVID-19 were included in the dataset. The repertoires were released in a freely available public database meant as a resource for research on the immune response to SARS-CoV-2. The samples were drawn from two sources: the first 160 participants of the ongoing ImmuneRACE study, and 1,000 to 1,500 subjects contributed by 6 global collaborators. Sample metadata almost always included a de-identified subject ID, COVID-19 status, age in years and sex. Where available, HLA class I and class II types were obtained from metadata supplied by the sample provider rather than from assay-based typing. What the authors observed across the whole study: The quantity of clinical and demographic metadata differed by source and by participant and was supplied without curation.

As regards this clone: Its cognate antigen has yet to be identified. Base qualities are not provided; no much larger clone lies one nucleotide away.

Collaborating institutions collected whole blood in K2EDTA tubes following their own protocols. Collaborator samples were shipped for TCRbeta analysis as frozen whole blood, isolated PBMCs, or DNA extracted from either sample type. The immunoSEQ Assay, a bias-controlled multiplex PCR, was used to amplify TCRbeta CDR3 regions from genomic DNA. Processing in the source paper ran as follows. The number of nucleated cells in each sample was estimated by amplification of reference gene primers within the assay. Sequence reads were collapsed and filtered to measure the absolute abundance of every unique TCRbeta CDR3 rearrangement. For each sample, productive Simpson clonality was calculated by taking the square root of Simpson's diversity index across productive rearrangements. Entries here come from immuneACCESS through TCRdb and include only in-frame sequences with V and J called. Some clones fail to appear in such tables; in the studies checked, an unresolved V gene covers under half of the shortfall, and the cause of the remainder is unknown. V, J and clone size reflect that table, while D and trimming were determined from the DNA. A total of roughly 88,000 clones appear in this sample, around nine tenths of them only once. Clones ranked in the top ten supply under 5% of the sample.

This TCR was recovered from a woman aged 50 to 60 in a cohort sampled during active COVID-19. The sequenced sample was peripheral blood.

The DNA is as follows: TGTGCCAGCAGCCACTCGGGGGGCGGGGAGCTGTTTTTT. This gives the protein CASSHSGGGELFF. The chain joins TRBV3-1 (or the pseudogene TRBV3-2) to TRBJ2-2, with 7 junctional bases fitting TRBD2. The CDR3 runs 13 residues from the cysteine to the phenylalanine. The entry retains the CDR3 DNA only, 39 bases that are in frame from base 1. V and J are trimmed by 3 bases and 7 bases, and the gene matches miss 2 bases of the junction. CDR1 LGHDT and CDR2 YNNKEL are derived from the germline V gene (reference sequence).